The source of this T cell receptor beta chain is a study of PD-L1 blockade in urothelial cancer. Using immunoSEQ multiplex PCR, the repertoire was profiled, and TCRdb retains in-frame clones only, with some absent. This table has fewer than 45,000 clones, roughly 86% appearing once. The receptor's source is a man between 65 and 85 years old with urothelial cancer. The sample here was PBMCs, taken around atezolizumab (anti-PD-L1) treatment.

The CDR3 spells CASSPGLAGAGEETQYF. The CDR3 DNA reads TGTGCCAGCAGCCCGGGACTAGCGGGGGCGGGGGAAGAGACCCAGTACTTC. V and J are TRBV13 and TRBJ2-5; 14 bases line up with TRBD2. The CDR3 is made up of 17 amino acids. CDR1 PRHDT and CDR2 FYEKMQ come from the germline V gene (reference sequence). Unmatched junction bases numbered 8, after V lost 5 bases and J lost 3 bases.